This T cell receptor (beta chain) derives from a study of blood T cell repertoires in COVID-19. On the study more broadly: The analysed material was cDNA or gDNA that came from T cells, B-cell-depleted T cells, or PBMCs.

Using immunoSEQ multiplex PCR, the repertoire was profiled, and TCRdb retains in-frame clones only, with some absent. The table includes 85,000 to 100,000 clones, 70% to 85% detected once. This CDR3 region has 15 residues. Germline V gene data show CDR1 as SGHTA and CDR2 as FQGNSA. V lost 7 bases to trimming and J lost 8 bases; unmatched junction nucleotides: 14. J is TRBJ1-2 and V is TRBV7-2, with 9 bases aligning to TRBD1. The receptor was derived from a woman aged 60-75 years in a cohort sampled during active or convalescent COVID-19. Sequencing was done on a sample of peripheral blood. The CDR3 nucleotides read TGTGCCAGCACCCTATTGACAGGGGGGCTGGAAGGCTACACCTTC. Translation: CASTLLTGGLEGYTF.